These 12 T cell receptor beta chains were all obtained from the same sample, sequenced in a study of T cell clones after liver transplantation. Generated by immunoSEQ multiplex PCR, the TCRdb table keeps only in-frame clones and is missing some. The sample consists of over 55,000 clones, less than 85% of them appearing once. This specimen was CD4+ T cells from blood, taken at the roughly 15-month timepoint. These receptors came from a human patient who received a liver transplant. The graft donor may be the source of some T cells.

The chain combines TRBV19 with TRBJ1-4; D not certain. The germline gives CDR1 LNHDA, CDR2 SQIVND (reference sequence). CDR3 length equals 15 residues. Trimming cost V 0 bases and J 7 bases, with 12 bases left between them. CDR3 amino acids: CASSIDRAGSEKLFF. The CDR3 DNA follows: TGTGCCAGTAGTATAGATCGCGCCGGGAGTGAAAAACTGTTTTTT.

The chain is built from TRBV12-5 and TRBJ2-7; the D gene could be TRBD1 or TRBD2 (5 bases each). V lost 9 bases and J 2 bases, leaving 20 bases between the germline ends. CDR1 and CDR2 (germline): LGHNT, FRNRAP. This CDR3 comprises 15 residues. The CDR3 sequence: CASPFGGTRTYEQYF. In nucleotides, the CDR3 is TGTGCTAGCCCCTTTGGGGGAACAAGGACCTACGAGCAGTACTTC.

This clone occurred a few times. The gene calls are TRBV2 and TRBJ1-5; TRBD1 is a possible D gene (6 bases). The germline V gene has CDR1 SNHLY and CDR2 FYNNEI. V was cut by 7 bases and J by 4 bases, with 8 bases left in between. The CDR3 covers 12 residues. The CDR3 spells CASNRVNQPQHF. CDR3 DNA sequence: TGTGCCAGCAACAGGGTTAATCAGCCCCAGCATTTT.

CDR3 DNA sequence: TGTGCCAGCAGCAATGAGGGCCGGGGGCAAGAGACCCAGTACTTC. Protein: CASSNEGRGQETQYF. This sequence joins TRBV7-6 and TRBJ2-5; D perhaps matches TRBD2 (6 bases). The V gene's germline CDR1 is SGHVS and CDR2 FNYEAQ. This CDR3 is 15 amino acids long. V was shortened by 5 bases and J by 2 bases, with 15 bases between the two germline ends. Looking up the rest from reference TRBV7-6 and TRBJ2-5 gives the full variable domain: GAGVSQSPRYKVTKRGQDVALRCDPISGHVSLYWYRQALGQGPEFLTYFNYEAQQDKSGLPNDRFSAERPEGSISTLTIQRTEQRDSAMYRCASSNEGRGQETQYFGPGTRLLVL.

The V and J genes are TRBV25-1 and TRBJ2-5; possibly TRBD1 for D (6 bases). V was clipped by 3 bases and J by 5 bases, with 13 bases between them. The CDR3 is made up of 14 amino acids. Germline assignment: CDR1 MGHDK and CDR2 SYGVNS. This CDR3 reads CASSDPGVGETQYF. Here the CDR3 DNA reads TGTGCCAGCAGTGATCCAGGGGTAGGGGAGACCCAGTACTTC.

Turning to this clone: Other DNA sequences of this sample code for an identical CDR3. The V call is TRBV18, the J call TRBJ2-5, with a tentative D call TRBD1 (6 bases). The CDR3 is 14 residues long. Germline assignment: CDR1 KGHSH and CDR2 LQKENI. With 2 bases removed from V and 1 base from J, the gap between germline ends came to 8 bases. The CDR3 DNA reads TGTGCCAGCTCACCAGTGACAGGCCAAGAGACCCAGTACTTC. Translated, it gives CASSPVTGQETQYF.

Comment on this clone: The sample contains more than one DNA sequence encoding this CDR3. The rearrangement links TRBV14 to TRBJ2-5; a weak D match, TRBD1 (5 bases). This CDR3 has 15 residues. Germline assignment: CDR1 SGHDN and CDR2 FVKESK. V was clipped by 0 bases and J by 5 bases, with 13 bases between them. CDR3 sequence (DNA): TGTGCCAGCAGCCAAGATCAGGGTTATGGCGAGACCCAGTACTTC. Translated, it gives CASSQDQGYGETQYF.

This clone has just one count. This CDR3 is CATADQQKRGPGEQYF. For the CDR3, the DNA is TGTGCCACCGCGGATCAACAAAAACGGGGGCCAGGGGAGCAGTACTTC. The chain uses TRBV10-3 and TRBJ2-7; D is perhaps TRBD1 or TRBD2 (6 bases each). This CDR3 region has 16 residues. With 10 bases removed from V and 7 bases from J, the gap between germline ends came to 29 bases. CDR1 and CDR2 from the germline V gene are ENHRY and SYGVKD.

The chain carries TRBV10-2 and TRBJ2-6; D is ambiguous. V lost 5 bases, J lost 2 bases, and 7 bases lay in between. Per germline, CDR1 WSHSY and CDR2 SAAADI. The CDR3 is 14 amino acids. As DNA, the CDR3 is TGCGCCAGCAGTCCCTCCCCTGGGGCCAACGTCCTGACTTTC. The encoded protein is CASSPSPGANVLTF.

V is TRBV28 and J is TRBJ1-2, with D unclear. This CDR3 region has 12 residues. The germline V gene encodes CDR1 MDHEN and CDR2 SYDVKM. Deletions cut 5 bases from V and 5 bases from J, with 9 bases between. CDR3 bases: TGTGCCAGCAGTCCAACCTTATATGGCTACACCTTC. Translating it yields CASSPTLYGYTF.

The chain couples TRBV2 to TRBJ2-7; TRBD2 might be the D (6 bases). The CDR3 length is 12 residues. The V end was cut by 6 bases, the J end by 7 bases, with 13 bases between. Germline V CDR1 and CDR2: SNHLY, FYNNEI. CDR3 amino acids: CASRPGLKEQYF. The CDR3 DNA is TGTGCCAGCAGACCGGGACTCAAGGAGCAGTACTTC.

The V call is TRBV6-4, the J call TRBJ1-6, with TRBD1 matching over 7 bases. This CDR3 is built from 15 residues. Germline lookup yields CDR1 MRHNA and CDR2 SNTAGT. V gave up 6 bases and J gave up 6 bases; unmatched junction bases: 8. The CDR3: CASSRPGQLNSPLHF. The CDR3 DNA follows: TGTGCCAGCAGCAGACCGGGACAGCTTAATTCACCCCTCCACTTT.